What follows are 29 T cell receptor beta chains derived from one specimen sequenced in a study of regulatory T cells in long-lasting Graves disease. For TCR beta, libraries came from iRepertoire HTBI primers and Arm-PCR of CDR3 regions. TCRdb used MiXCR to reprocess the multiplex PCR reads, holding one entry per CDR3 protein. The table records 550,000 or so distinct CDR3 sequences, around 12% of them present only once. Time point of the sample: newly diagnosed GD, antithyroid drugs for less than 3 months. From PBMCs, RNA was extracted and then used to make the TCR library. This sample was shared with a second study, whose subject was T cells in Graves' hyperthyroidism and ophthalmopathy.

The source material was peripheral blood mononuclear cells (PBMCs), sampled at new diagnosis, from a patient treated with antithyroid drugs. The receptors were sampled from a woman aged 30 to 39 with Graves disease.

This chain joins TRBV5-4 and TRBJ2-3; 9 positions match TRBD1. This CDR3 contains 14 residues. Germline V gene lookup returns CDR1 SGHNT and CDR2 YYREEE (reference sequence). The V gene end was trimmed by 6 bases and the J gene end by 7 bases; junction bases not matched to a gene: 9. The CDR3 sequence is CASNQQGAANTQYF. The CDR3 DNA sequence: TGTGCCAGCAATCAACAGGGGGCTGCAAATACGCAGTATTTT.

This clonotype was observed many times. This chain connects TRBV20-1 to TRBJ2-5; the match to TRBD2 covers 9 bases. The CDR3 has 13 residues. Germline assignment: CDR1 DFQATT and CDR2 SNEGSKA (reference sequence). Trimming took 3 bases from V and 6 from J; bases not matched to a gene: 5. The CDR3 DNA reads TGCAGTGCTAGGGCTAGCGGGGCAAAGACCCAGTACTTC. This codes for CSARASGAKTQYF.

As for this clonotype: This likely came from a read error, as a far larger clone is one base away. This sequence joins TRBV7-9 and TRBJ1-4; D perhaps matches TRBD1 (6 bases). This CDR3 region has 15 residues. V gave up 4 bases and J gave up 10 bases, with 19 bases separating them. Germline CDR1 is SEHNR and CDR2 is FQNEAQ (reference sequence). The CDR3 DNA follows: TGTGCCAGCAGCTCGCAACCTCAAGGGGGTGGAAAACTGTTTTTT. Protein product: CASSSQPQGGGKLFF.

This clonotype showed up many times. V gene TRBV7-9 combines with J gene TRBJ2-3; TRBD2 might be the D (5 bases). This CDR3 is built from 14 residues. Germline V lookup: CDR1 SEHNR, CDR2 FQNEAQ (reference sequence). The V and J ends lost 3 bases and 2 bases respectively, with 9 bases between them. CDR3 region: CASSFGLNTDTQYF. The CDR3 DNA reads TGTGCCAGCAGCTTCGGACTGAACACAGATACGCAGTATTTT.

This clonotype was recorded at least ten times. The chain recombines TRBV29-1 with TRBJ2-7; maybe TRBD2 (6 bases). CDR1 is SQVTM, CDR2 ANQGSEA, per germline. V was clipped by 6 bases and J by 0 bases, with 9 bases between them. The CDR3 is 12 residues long. As DNA, the CDR3 is TGCAGCGTCGCGGACTACTCCTACGAGCAGTACTTC. This sequence encodes CSVADYSYEQYF.

This clonotype was detected a few times. The chain has TRBV20-1 and TRBJ2-1, with D maybe TRBD2 (5 bases). V was cut by 3 bases and J by 0 bases, with 9 bases left in between. Germline lookup yields CDR1 DFQATT and CDR2 SNEGSKA (reference sequence). This CDR3 contains 14 residues. CDR3 bases: TGCAGTGCTAGTCCGGGATCCTCCTACAATGAGCAGTTCTTC. It specifies CSASPGSSYNEQFF.

The rearrangement uses TRBV6-1 and TRBJ2-1; 10 nucleotides align to TRBD2. V lost 7 bases to trimming and J lost 1 base; unmatched junction nucleotides: 10. This CDR3 has 17 amino acids. From germline, CDR1 is MNHNS and CDR2 SASEGT. CDR3 amino acids: CASKSIAGGLSYNEQFF. For the CDR3, the DNA is TGTGCCAGCAAAAGTATAGCGGGAGGTCTTTCCTACAATGAGCAGTTCTTC.

This clonotype was seen only a few times. This may come from a read error, since a much larger clone is one base off. The conserved phenylalanine or tryptophan is not found at the CDR3 terminus, so this likely reflects a read error. J is TRBJ2-1 and V is TRBV13; TRBD1 is a possible D gene (6 bases). V dropped 2 bases and J dropped 8 bases, with 25 bases sitting between them. The CDR3 runs 18 residues. The germline V gene encodes CDR1 PRHDT and CDR2 FYEKMQ (reference sequence). Here the CDR3 DNA reads TGTGCCAGCAGCTTATATCCCCGCGGCAGGGGCGTACTGGATGAGCAGTTCCTC. As protein: CASSLYPRGRGVLDEQFL.

Note on this clonotype: Germline and junction disagree at one end, which may indicate a read error. The chain uses TRBV20-1 and TRBJ1-1, with D possibly TRBD1 on 5 matching bases. This CDR3 is 17 amino acids long. The germline V gene has CDR1 DFQATT and CDR2 SNEGSKA (reference sequence). The CDR3 sequence: CSARGRVFGAQNTEASF. The CDR3 DNA reads TGCAGTGCTAGAGGAAGGGTGTTCGGGGCGCAGAACACTGAAGCTTCCTTT.

In this sample, this clonotype turned up many times. The chain carries TRBV11-3 and TRBJ1-2; TRBD1 might be the D (5 bases). The V gene lost 1 base and the J gene lost 8 bases, with 14 bases spanning the gap. The CDR3 spans 14 residues. Per germline, CDR1 SGHNT and CDR2 YENEEA. The CDR3 reads CASSLGRGREGYTF. CDR3 sequence (DNA): TGTGCCAGCAGCTTAGGAAGGGGACGGGAAGGCTACACCTTC.

This clonotype was detected many times. The genes are TRBV6-1 and TRBJ2-3; D perhaps matches TRBD1 (6 bases). CDR1 and CDR2 from the germline V gene are MNHNS and SASEGT. CDR3 length: 14 residues. Trimming stripped 4 bases from V and 4 bases from J, with 12 bases between. The CDR3, as DNA: TGTGCCAGCAGTGGGGACATCGACGCAGATACGCAGTATTTT. Protein: CASSGDIDADTQYF.

This clonotype has a count of ten or more. The chain carries TRBV30 and TRBJ1-4, with 8 positions matching TRBD1. CDR1 and CDR2 from the germline V gene are GTSNPN and SVGIG (reference sequence). CDR3 size: 16 residues. V was clipped by 3 bases and J by 3 bases; unmatched bases: 9. Here the CDR3 DNA reads TGTGCCTGGAGCCGACTCGGACAGGGAGCTAATGAAAAACTGTTTTTT. Amino acids: CAWSRLGQGANEKLFF.

The table lists this clonotype with many counts. The V call is TRBV11-1, the J call TRBJ2-7, with 10 bases that match TRBD1. Per germline, CDR1 SGHAT and CDR2 FQDESV (reference sequence). The CDR3 consists of 14 residues. V lost 6 bases to trimming and J lost 8 bases; unmatched junction nucleotides: 10. CDR3 sequence (DNA): TGTGCCAGCAGTCCCGGGACAGGGGCCCCTCAGCAGTACTTC. This codes for CASSPGTGAPQQYF.

This clonotype was seen many times. This sequence joins TRBV29-1 and TRBJ2-7; D call uncertain. The V end was cut by 0 bases, the J end by 2 bases, with 5 bases between. CDR3 size: 12 residues. Germline V lookup: CDR1 SQVTM, CDR2 ANQGSEA. In DNA, the CDR3 is TGCAGCGTTGAAGATACGGCCTACGAGCAGTACTTC. Protein sequence: CSVEDTAYEQYF.

With respect to this clonotype: A read error may explain this, as a much larger clone is one base away. The J gene is TRBJ1-4, the V gene TRBV24-1; D is ambiguous. CDR1 and CDR2 (germline): KGHDR, SFDVKD. The CDR3 spans 13 residues. V lost 2 bases and J 10 bases, leaving 10 bases between the germline ends. CDR3 residues: CATSDWRDGKLFF. CDR3 DNA sequence: TGTGCCACCAGTGATTGGAGAGACGGAAAACTGTTTTTT.

This chain uses TRBV6-1 with TRBJ2-7; D is ambiguous. Trimming removed 7 bases at V and 1 base at J, with 11 bases between. The germline CDR1 and CDR2 sequences are MNHNS and SASEGT. The CDR3 contains 13 residues. The chain's CDR3 is CASTEKGSYEQYF. The CDR3 bases are TGTGCCAGCACAGAGAAGGGATCCTACGAGCAGTACTTC.

In its sample, this clonotype was seen many times. The V gene is TRBV6-1, the J gene TRBJ1-2, with unresolved D. CDR1 is MNHNS and CDR2 is SASEGT in the germline V gene. This CDR3 has 10 residues. Deletions cut 8 bases from V and 6 bases from J, with 7 bases between. The CDR3 protein is CASGFDGYTF. CDR3 bases: TGTGCCAGCGGCTTTGATGGCTACACCTTC.

The chain links TRBV11-2 to TRBJ1-2, with TRBD1 matching 10 bases. The CDR3 is 14 residues long. The germline V gene has CDR1 SGHAT and CDR2 FQNNGV. J gave up 7 bases and V 3 bases, and 5 bases lay outside the gene matches. CDR3 amino acids: CASSFLGTGAGYTF. The DNA for the CDR3 is TGTGCCAGCAGCTTCCTGGGGACAGGGGCTGGCTACACCTTC.

This clonotype appeared a single time. A read error may be the cause here, since a much bigger clone is one base away. Since the CDR3 does not end with the conserved phenylalanine or tryptophan, this likely comes from a read error. CDR3: CSASGSTHEQYL. CDR3 in DNA: TGCAGTGCCAGCGGGAGTACCCACGAGCAGTACCTC. This chain uses TRBV20-1 with TRBJ2-7; 8 bases are a match to TRBD2. From germline, CDR1 is DFQATT and CDR2 SNEGSKA (reference sequence). There are 12 residues in the CDR3. V trimming: 6 bases; J trimming: 5 bases; junction bases outside the gene matches: 6.

This clonotype was counted many times. The chain uses TRBV28 and TRBJ2-2, with 9 bases lining up with TRBD1. There are 17 residues in the CDR3. V was pared by 5 bases and J by 6 bases, with 13 bases of the junction left unmatched. From germline, CDR1 is MDHEN and CDR2 SYDVKM. This CDR3 reads CASSPYSGTGKAGELFF. DNA for the CDR3: TGTGCCAGCAGTCCTTATTCCGGGACAGGGAAGGCCGGGGAGCTGTTTTTT.

This chain uses TRBV4-1 with TRBJ1-3; D is possibly TRBD1 (5 bases). The germline gives CDR1 MGHRA, CDR2 YSYEKL. The V gene lost 0 bases and the J gene lost 0 bases, with 12 bases spanning the gap. The CDR3 sequence is 17 residues long. The DNA for the CDR3 is TGCGCCAGCAGCCAAGAAATTCGGACAAGCTCTGGAAACACCATATATTTT. It yields the protein CASSQEIRTSSGNTIYF.

There are many counts of this clonotype. This sequence joins TRBV14 and TRBJ1-2; 7 bases are a match to TRBD1. The V gene end was trimmed by 2 bases and the J gene end by 4 bases; junction bases not matched to a gene: 4. Germline values: CDR1 SGHDN, CDR2 FVKESK. This CDR3 has 14 residues. This CDR3 reads CASSQPGQLYGYTF. The CDR3 coding sequence is TGTGCCAGCAGCCAACCGGGACAGCTCTATGGCTACACCTTC.

This clonotype was observed at least ten times. The chain links TRBV20-1 to TRBJ2-7; 12 bases align to TRBD2. V lost 3 bases, J lost 0 bases, and 6 bases stayed unmatched. The CDR3 spans 16 residues. Germline V gene sequence: CDR1 DFQATT, CDR2 SNEGSKA (reference sequence). The CDR3 here is CSARELAGGDSYEQYF. The DNA for the CDR3 is TGCAGTGCTAGGGAGCTAGCGGGAGGGGACTCCTACGAGCAGTACTTC.

The chain is built from TRBV3-1 and TRBJ1-5; D is ambiguous. This CDR3 spans 11 amino acids. Between the trimmed V and J ends, which lost 3 bases and 7 bases, there was a span of 4 bases. Germline V gene data show CDR1 as LGHDT and CDR2 as YNNKEL (reference sequence). The CDR3 reads CASSQAQPQHF. The CDR3 DNA reads TGTGCCAGCAGCCAGGCCCAGCCCCAGCATTTT.

The genes are TRBV19 and TRBJ2-1; D call uncertain. The V gene's germline CDR1 is LNHDA and CDR2 SQIVND (reference sequence). The CDR3 spans 15 residues. Trimming stripped 4 bases from V and 3 bases from J, with 13 bases between. CDR3 bases: TGTGCCAGTAGTAACTGGGTGGATGGCTACAATGAGCAGTTCTTC. This codes for CASSNWVDGYNEQFF.

This clonotype was recorded at least ten times. The chain links TRBV7-3 to TRBJ2-1; the D gene is possibly TRBD2 (6 bases). Trimming shortened V by 2 bases and J by 6 bases, and 11 bases separated the two germline ends. The CDR3 totals 14 residues. The V gene's germline CDR1 is SGHTA and CDR2 FQGTGA. CDR3 amino acids: CASSLLSGSNEQFF. The CDR3 DNA reads as TGTGCCAGCAGCTTATTATCCGGGAGCAATGAGCAGTTCTTC.

This clonotype was observed many times. The V call is TRBV18, the J call TRBJ2-7, with D perhaps matching TRBD1 (5 bases). The CDR3 length is 12 residues. CDR1 is KGHSH and CDR2 is LQKENI in the germline V gene. V gave up 2 bases and J gave up 7 bases, with 9 bases separating them. The CDR3 sequence: CASSPDGAEQYF. CDR3 coding DNA: TGTGCCAGCTCACCAGATGGGGCAGAGCAGTACTTC.

To note about this clonotype: A far larger clone differs by one base, so this is likely a read error. This chain links TRBV11-2 with TRBJ2-5, with TRBD2 matching over 11 bases. Trimming removed 5 bases from V and 11 bases from J; junction bases left unmatched: 28. Germline values: CDR1 SGHAT, CDR2 FQNNGV. The CDR3 spans 20 residues. The chain's CDR3 is CASSPTDPTSGKPSSNEQYF. The CDR3 nucleotides read TGTGCCAGCAGCCCAACAGATCCGACTAGCGGGAAGCCATCATCCAATGAGCAGTACTTC.

This clonotype appeared many times. The chain employs TRBV9 and TRBJ2-7; 13 bases line up with TRBD2. V shed 4 bases, J shed 7 bases, and the junction held 5 bases outside the gene matches. This CDR3 has 14 residues. CDR1 is SGDLS, CDR2 YYNGEE, per germline. The chain's CDR3 is CASSPEGLAGEQYF. The CDR3 DNA reads as TGTGCCAGCAGCCCAGAGGGACTAGCGGGAGAGCAGTACTTC.